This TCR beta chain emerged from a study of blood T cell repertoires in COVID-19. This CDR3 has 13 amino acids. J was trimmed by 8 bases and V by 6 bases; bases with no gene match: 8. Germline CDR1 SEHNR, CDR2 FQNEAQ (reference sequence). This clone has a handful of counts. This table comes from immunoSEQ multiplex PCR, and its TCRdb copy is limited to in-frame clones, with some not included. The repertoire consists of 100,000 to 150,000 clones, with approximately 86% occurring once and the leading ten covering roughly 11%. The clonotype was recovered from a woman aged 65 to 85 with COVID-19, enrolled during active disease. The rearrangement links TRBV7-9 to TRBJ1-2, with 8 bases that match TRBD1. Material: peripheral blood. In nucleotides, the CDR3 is TGTGCCAGCAGACCTAGGACAGGGAGCGGCTACACCTTC. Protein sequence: CASRPRTGSGYTF.